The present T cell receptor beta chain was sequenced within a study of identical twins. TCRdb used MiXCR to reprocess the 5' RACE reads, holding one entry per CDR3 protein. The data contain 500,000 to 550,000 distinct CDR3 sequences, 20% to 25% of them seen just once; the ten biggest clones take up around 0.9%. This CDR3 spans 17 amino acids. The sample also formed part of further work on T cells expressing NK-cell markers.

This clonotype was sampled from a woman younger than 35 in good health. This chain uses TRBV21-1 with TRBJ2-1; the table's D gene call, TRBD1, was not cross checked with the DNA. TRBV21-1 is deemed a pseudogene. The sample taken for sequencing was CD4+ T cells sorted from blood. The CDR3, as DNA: TGTGCCAGCACCTTACCTTTAGGACAGGGGGTCCCCAATGAGCAGTTCTTC. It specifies CASTLPLGQGVPNEQFF.